The source of this T cell receptor beta chain is a study of blood T cells in healthy people across ages. RNA extraction gave at least 5.5 micrograms of total RNA per sample. The CDR3 loop spans 17 amino acids. V lost 3 bases to trimming and J lost 1 base; unmatched junction nucleotides: 4. CDR1 is SGHTA and CDR2 is FQGNSA in the germline V gene. With a J-beta primer mix and a sample-barcoded 5' primer, a second PCR ran about 6 to 11 cycles. Each cDNA molecule was tagged by a template-switch adaptor that had 12 random nucleotides. One entry per CDR3 protein results from TCRdb running MiXCR on the 5' RACE reads. The sample lists roughly 1.4 million distinct CDR3 sequences, around 59% occurring once.

Sequenced input: blood. The clonotype originates from a young man in good health. V is TRBV7-2 and J is TRBJ2-3, with TRBD2 matching 13 bases. The CDR3 nucleotides read TGTGCCAGCAGCTTGAGACTAGCGGGAGGCGGCACAGATACGCAGTATTTT. It specifies CASSLRLAGGGTDTQYF.